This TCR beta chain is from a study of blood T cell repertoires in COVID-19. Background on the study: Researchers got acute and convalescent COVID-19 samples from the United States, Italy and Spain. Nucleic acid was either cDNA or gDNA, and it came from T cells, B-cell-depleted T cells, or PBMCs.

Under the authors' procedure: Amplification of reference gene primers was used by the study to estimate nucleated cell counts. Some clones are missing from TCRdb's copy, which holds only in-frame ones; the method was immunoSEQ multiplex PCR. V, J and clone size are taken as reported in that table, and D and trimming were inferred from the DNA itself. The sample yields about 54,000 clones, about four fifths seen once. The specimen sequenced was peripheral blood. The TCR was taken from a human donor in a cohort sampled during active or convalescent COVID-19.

CDR3 residues: CASSASQSGEAFF. CDR3 coding DNA: TGTGCCAGCAGCGCCTCACAGTCAGGTGAAGCTTTCTTT. The chain carries TRBV9 and TRBJ1-1; D not resolved. The CDR3 totals 13 residues. CDR1 and CDR2 (germline): SGDLS, YYNGEE. V shed 3 bases and J shed 7 bases, with 13 bases lying between them.